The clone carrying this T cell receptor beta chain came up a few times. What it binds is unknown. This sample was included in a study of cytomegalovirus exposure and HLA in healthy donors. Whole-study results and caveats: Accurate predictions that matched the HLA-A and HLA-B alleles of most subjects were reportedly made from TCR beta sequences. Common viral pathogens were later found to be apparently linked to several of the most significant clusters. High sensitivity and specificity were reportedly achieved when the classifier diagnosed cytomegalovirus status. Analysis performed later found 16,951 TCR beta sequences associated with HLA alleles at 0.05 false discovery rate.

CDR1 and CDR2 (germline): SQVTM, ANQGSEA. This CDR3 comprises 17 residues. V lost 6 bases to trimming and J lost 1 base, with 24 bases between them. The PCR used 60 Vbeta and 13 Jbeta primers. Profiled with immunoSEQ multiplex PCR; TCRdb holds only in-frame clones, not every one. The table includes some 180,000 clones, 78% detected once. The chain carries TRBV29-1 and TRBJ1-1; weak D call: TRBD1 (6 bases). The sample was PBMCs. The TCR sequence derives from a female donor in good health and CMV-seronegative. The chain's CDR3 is CSVVSSSTGLRNTEAFF. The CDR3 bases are TGCAGCGTCGTATCATCTTCGACAGGCCTGAGGAACACTGAAGCTTTCTTT.